The T cell receptor beta chain described here comes from a study of response to subunit inactivated influenza vaccine. TCRdb reprocessed the RT-PCR reads with MiXCR, giving one entry per CDR3 protein. Found here are under 500,000 distinct CDR3 sequences, about a tenth of them singletons; the top ten hold about 12%. This clonotype appeared many times. The target antigen is unknown. Study-level points and caveats: The authors suggested that every seasonal influenza vaccination recruits few new T cells.

The V gene's germline CDR1 is DFQATT and CDR2 SNEGSKA (reference sequence). Trimming removed 6 bases from V and 5 bases from J, with 12 bases in between. CDR3 size: 12 residues. The chain couples TRBV20-1 to TRBJ2-3; TRBD2 might be the D (6 bases). This sequence originates from a man aged 50-59 years who received an inactivated influenza vaccine. Sequenced material: PBMCs from blood, taken roughly 48 days after vaccination. CDR3 bases: TGCAGTGCAACCGGGAGTTTAGATACGCAGTATTTT. It translates to CSATGSLDTQYF.